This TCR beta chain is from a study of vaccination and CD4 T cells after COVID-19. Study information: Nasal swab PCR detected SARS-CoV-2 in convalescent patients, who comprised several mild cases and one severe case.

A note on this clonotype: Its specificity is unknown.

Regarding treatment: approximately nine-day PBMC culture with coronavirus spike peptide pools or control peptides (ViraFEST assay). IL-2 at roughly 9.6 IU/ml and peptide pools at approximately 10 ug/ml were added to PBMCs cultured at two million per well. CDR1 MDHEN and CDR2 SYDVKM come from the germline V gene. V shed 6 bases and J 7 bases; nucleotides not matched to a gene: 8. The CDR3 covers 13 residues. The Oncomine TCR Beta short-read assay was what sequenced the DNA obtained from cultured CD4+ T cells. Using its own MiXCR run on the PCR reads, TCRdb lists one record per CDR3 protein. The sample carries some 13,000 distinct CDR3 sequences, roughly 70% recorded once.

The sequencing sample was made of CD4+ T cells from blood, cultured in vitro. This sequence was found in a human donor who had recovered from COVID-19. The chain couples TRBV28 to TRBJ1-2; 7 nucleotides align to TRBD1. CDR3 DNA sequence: TGTGCCAGCAGACTCACAGGGGTAGTTGGCTACACCTTC. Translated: CASRLTGVVGYTF.